This T cell receptor beta chain derives from a study of cytomegalovirus exposure and HLA in healthy donors. Separate from the 666-subject first cohort was the approximately 120-subject validation cohort, to which the donors belonged. As for this clone: What it binds is unknown.

Measured with immunoSEQ multiplex PCR; TCRdb has only the in-frame clones, and not every one. The data show 250,000 to 400,000 clones, with 88% seen just once and about 0.96% held by the top ten. Study-wide points: Cytomegalovirus-associated status was assigned to roughly 160 TCR beta chains. Subsequent analysis found a tendency for first-cohort TCR clusters to co-occur within the 120 or so validation repertoires.

This CDR3 region has 13 residues. In germline, CDR1 is SQVTM, CDR2 ANQGSEA. Between the trimmed V and J ends, which lost 0 bases and 3 bases, there was a span of 8 bases. The chain couples TRBV29-1 to TRBJ1-1; D is unclear. The sequenced sample was PBMCs. The TCR was taken from a man aged 25 to 40 in good health and CMV-seronegative. The CDR3 coding sequence is TGCAGCGTTGAAGAAGTCAGGTACACTGAAGCTTTCTTT. Translated: CSVEEVRYTEAFF.